A selection of T cell receptor beta chains follows, all from one sample in a study of T cell responses to AZD1222 COVID-19 vaccine. The assay was immunoSEQ multiplex PCR, and TCRdb's table has in-frame clones only and misses some. Of about 120,000 clones listed, 86% are singletons. The material sequenced was peripheral blood, taken 28 days after the second AZD1222 dose. Every receptor here comes from an adult who received the AZD1222 COVID-19 vaccine. Both conserved end residues are part of each CDR3. Each record gives: D gene, V gene, CDR3 protein. A D gene is named only where the DNA matches it firmly.

NA	TRBV28	CASRPILGSSKEQYF
TRBD1	TRBV5-4	CASSRDSITYGYTF
TRBD1	TRBV5-1	CASSLERGRTEAFF
NA	TRBV6-1	CASSESAGSSEKLFF
NA	TRBV5-1	CASSPDGGYEQYF
TRBD2	TRBV6-6	CASSYASGGKETQYF
NA	TRBV19	CASSDRDGYTF
NA	TRBV5-8	CASSLDVGLSGNQPQHF
NA	TRBV10-2	CASRATDNTGELFF
NA	TRBV5-1	CASSLRAAGTGYGYTF
TRBD2	TRBV3-1/TRBV3-2	CASSPVFDGGTNTGELFF
NA	TRBV5-1	CASSPGTWDYGYTF
NA	TRBV6-1	CASSASNSPLHF
NA	TRBV5-4	CASSLGGTFNEKLFF
NA	TRBV12-3/TRBV12-4	CASRSGGGTEAFF
NA	TRBV3-1/TRBV3-2	CASSQGVRADYGYTF
TRBD1	TRBV15	CATSRAGQGGRQPQHF
NA	TRBV2	CASRQTENEKLFF
NA	TRBV6-5	CASSWTVRQETQYF
TRBD2	TRBV7-2	CASSLERGGPDTQYF
NA	TRBV3-1/TRBV3-2	CASSPGRYTQYF
TRBD1	TRBV30	CACSRGLYSGYGYTF
NA	TRBV19	CASSRGSEKLFF
NA	TRBV7-8	CASSPPLQPQHF
TRBD1	TRBV18	CASSSWDRAMSGYTF
NA	TRBV15	CATSRSIGDTQYF
NA	TRBV10-2	CASSESGRGSGNTIYF
NA	TRBV30	CAWDVTSGEQFF
NA	TRBV6-5	CASGRGQYTGELFF
NA	TRBV12-3/TRBV12-4	CAVTSQGQGPQHF
NA	TRBV14	CASSRGGQGKAEAFF
NA	TRBV11-2	CASSLGGGTGNTIYF
TRBD1	TRBV4-2	CASSQGDRQFGTEAFF
TRBD2	TRBV7-2	CASRSGGVSTDTQYF
NA	TRBV18	CASSPGVSRGYEQYF
NA	TRBV7-8	CASSLESFYRRNQPQHF
NA	TRBV5-5	CASRLQGGIQYF
TRBD1	TRBV30	CAWSAGQGGQPQHF
TRBD1	TRBV5-4	CARDRQGMGYEQYF
NA	TRBV4-1	CASSPYLQESSYEQYF
TRBD1	TRBV12-3/TRBV12-4	CASRGQGAWGYTF
NA	TRBV24-1	CATSDPNRNTEAFF
NA	TRBV5-1	CASSLVAGGPDTQYF
NA	TRBV7-2	CASSLVAGVNTGELFF